This T cell receptor (beta chain) was retrieved from a study of CD8 T cells in Susac syndrome. Negative isolation was used for CD8+ and CD4+ T cells, and FACS enrichment was applied to TEMRA cells. CDR1 is SEHNR and CDR2 is FQNEAQ in the germline V gene (reference sequence). J was trimmed by 2 bases and V by 4 bases; bases with no gene match: 8. This CDR3 is built from 15 residues. An amount of RNA that ranged from about 0.45 to 1 ug was reverse transcribed with random hexamers. TCRdb independently ran MiXCR on the immunoSEQ multiplex PCR reads; one entry per CDR3 protein. Of roughly 300,000 distinct CDR3 sequences listed, roughly 84% are singletons. This clonotype was recorded a few times.

The material sequenced was CD8+ T cells from PBMCs. The chain links TRBV7-9 to TRBJ2-7, with TRBD2 identical over 7 bases. The receptor's source is a human donor with multiple sclerosis. CDR3: CASSSPSGLPYEQYF. The CDR3 DNA follows: TGTGCCAGCAGCTCACCCTCGGGACTACCCTACGAGCAGTACTTC.